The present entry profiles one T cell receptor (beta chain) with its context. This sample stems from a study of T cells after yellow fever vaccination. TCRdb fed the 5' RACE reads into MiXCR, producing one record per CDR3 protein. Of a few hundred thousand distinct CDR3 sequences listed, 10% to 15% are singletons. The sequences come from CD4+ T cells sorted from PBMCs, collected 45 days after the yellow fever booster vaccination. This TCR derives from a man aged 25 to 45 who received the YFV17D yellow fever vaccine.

CDR3 protein: CSAQLPGLALAKNIQYF. The CDR3 DNA sequence: TGCAGTGCCCAACTACCGGGACTAGCTTTAGCCAAAAACATTCAGTACTTC. The rearrangement joins TRBV20-1 to TRBJ2-4; 9 bases map to TRBD2. Germline CDR1 is DFQATT and CDR2 is SNEGSKA (reference sequence). The CDR3 is 17 residues long. Losses at the gene ends were 6 bases for V and 0 bases for J; bases not matched to a gene: 12.